The next 8 T cell receptor beta chains were all read from a single sample in a study of T cells in Graves' hyperthyroidism and ophthalmopathy. RNA transcripts provided the source from which TCR beta CDR3 regions were amplified. The TCR CDR3 first-round RT-PCR relied on the HTBI primer set. In TCRdb, the multiplex PCR reads were re-called with MiXCR into one record per CDR3 protein. This repertoire shows 150,000 or so distinct CDR3 sequences, 22% found once; its top ten account for 65% to 80%. The specimen sequenced was blood. The receptors derive from a woman aged 45-59 years with Graves' hyperthyroidism that later progressed to Graves' ophthalmopathy.

This clonotype has at least ten counts. V is TRBV14 and J is TRBJ1-1; the D is unclear. The CDR3 extends over 13 amino acids. V lost 3 bases to trimming and J lost 8 bases, with 13 bases between them. Germline CDR1 reads SGHDN; CDR2 reads FVKESK. CDR3 nucleotides: TGTGCCAGCAGCCAGGGGAGTGGGATAGAAGCTTTCTTT. This sequence encodes CASSQGSGIEAFF.

Only a few counts were recorded for this clonotype. The rearrangement links TRBV12-5 to TRBJ2-1; weak D call: TRBD1 (5 bases). The CDR3 covers 12 residues. Germline V lookup: CDR1 LGHNT, CDR2 FRNRAP. Trimming stripped 2 bases from V and 9 bases from J, with 8 bases between. The DNA for the CDR3 is TGTGCTAGTGGTTTGCATAGGGGTGAGCAGTTCTTC. It encodes CASGLHRGEQFF.

The rearrangement joins TRBV2 to TRBJ2-6; 7 nucleotides match TRBD1. Trimming at V came to 6 bases and at J to 0 bases, leaving 14 bases not matched to a gene. CDR3 length: 19 amino acids. Germline loops: CDR1 SNHLY, CDR2 FYNNEI. The CDR3 sequence: CASRTSTGQWTSGANVLTF. The CDR3 DNA reads as TGTGCCAGCAGGACGAGTACGGGACAGTGGACCTCTGGGGCCAACGTCCTGACTTTC.

In its sample, this clonotype was seen many times. This chain connects TRBV29-1 to TRBJ2-1, with D perhaps TRBD2 (6 bases). Germline V CDR1 and CDR2: SQVTM, ANQGSEA. CDR3 length: 16 residues. V lost 2 bases and J lost 4, with 18 bases in between. CDR3 DNA sequence: TGCAGCGTTGAAATATACGACTCTAGCGCTTACAATGAGCAGTTCTTC. Encoded protein: CSVEIYDSSAYNEQFF.

This clonotype was counted at least ten times. CDR3 sequence reads: CASSLLSGVEQFF. The CDR3 DNA reads as TGTGCCAGCAGTTTACTATCCGGGGTTGAGCAGTTCTTC. V gene TRBV12-3 or TRBV12-4 combines with J gene TRBJ2-1; D may be TRBD2 (5 bases). This CDR3 region has 13 residues. V dropped 2 bases and J dropped 9 bases, with 11 bases sitting between them.

This clonotype was observed at least ten times. The chain uses TRBV27 and TRBJ2-3; D possibly corresponds to TRBD1 (5 bases). The germline V gene encodes CDR1 MNHEY and CDR2 SMNVEV (reference sequence). This CDR3 has 15 amino acids. The V and J ends lost 6 bases and 0 bases respectively, with 13 bases between them. In DNA form, the CDR3 reads TGTGCCAGCAGAACGACAGCCCTAAGCACAGATACGCAGTATTTT. This gives the protein CASRTTALSTDTQYF.

The table lists this clonotype with a few counts. V usage is TRBV2 and J usage is TRBJ2-7, with 7 bases that match TRBD2. With 1 base clipped from V and 3 bases from J, the junction kept 3 bases outside the gene matches. Germline V CDR1 and CDR2: SNHLY, FYNNEI. CDR3 size: 14 residues. CDR3 residues: CASSEGGRDYEQYF. The DNA for the CDR3 is TGTGCCAGCAGTGAAGGGGGGAGGGACTACGAGCAGTACTTC.

The chain uses TRBV28 and TRBJ1-1; D is unclear. Trimming removed 3 bases at V and 6 bases at J, with 8 bases between. The CDR3 totals 12 residues. Looked up from germline, CDR1 is MDHEN and CDR2 is SYDVKM. CDR3 nucleotide sequence: TGTGCCAGCAGTTTGATAAGGGCTGAAGCTTTCTTT. This codes for CASSLIRAEAFF. Full variable domain (rest looked up from reference TRBV28 and TRBJ1-1): DVKVTQSSRYLVKRTGEKVFLECVQDMDHENMFWYRQDPGLGLRLIYFSYDVKMKEKGDIPEGYSVSREKKERFSLILESASTNQTSMYLCASSLIRAEAFFGQGTRLTVV.